These T cell receptor beta chains were read from a single sample in a study of Ad26.COV2.S vaccination and SARS-CoV-2 variants. Clones were read by immunoSEQ multiplex PCR, and TCRdb kept only the in-frame ones, dropping some. The sample lists about 350,000 clones, 92% seen once, with under 4% in the top ten. The specimen was peripheral blood, collected after recovery from COVID-19. Source of these receptors: a human donor who had recovered from COVID-19. Both conserved end residues are part of each CDR3. A D gene is named only where the DNA matches it firmly. Size is stated for part of the rows, as once, few or many counts, or as a class when the clone is expanded.

V	J	size	D	CDR3	DNA
TRBV5-1	TRBJ2-2	.	.	CASSSGGANTGELFF	TGCGCCAGCAGCTCCGGTGGAGCGAACACCGGGGAGCTGTTTTTT
TRBV6-5	TRBJ2-7	.	TRBD1	CASRLQPGGAYEQYF	TGTGCCAGCAGGCTCCAGCCAGGGGGTGCCTACGAGCAGTACTTC
TRBV5-5	TRBJ1-6	.	.	CANSRQSQGSYNSPLHF	TGTGCCAACAGCCGACAGAGCCAGGGCTCCTATAATTCACCCCTCCACTTT
TRBV9	TRBJ2-7	.	TRBD1	CASSERDSEQYF	TGTGCCAGCAGCGAACGGGACAGCGAGCAGTACTTC
TRBV14	TRBJ2-1	.	.	CASSQGGGQAKRHEQFF	TGTGCCAGCAGCCAAGGAGGGGGGCAGGCCAAGAGGCATGAGCAGTTCTTC
TRBV15	TRBJ2-3	.	.	CATSAGGTDTQYF	TGTGCCACCAGTGCCGGGGGCACAGATACGCAGTATTTT
TRBV9	TRBJ2-6	.	.	CASSVAGAGANVLTF	TGTGCCAGCAGCGTAGCCGGGGCTGGGGCCAACGTCCTGACTTTC
TRBV11-2	TRBJ1-3	.	.	CASSLSGGAVNTIYF	TGTGCCAGCAGCCTGTCGGGGGGGGCGGTTAACACCATATATTTT
TRBV4-3	TRBJ2-7	.	.	CASSQVFDSSYEQYF	TGCGCCAGCAGCCAAGTTTTTGACAGCTCCTACGAGCAGTACTTC
TRBV27	TRBJ1-1	.	.	CASSLKTTREKAFF	TGTGCCAGCAGTTTAAAAACAACTCGAGAAAAAGCTTTCTTT
TRBV9	TRBJ1-2	.	TRBD1	CASSVDDRGNYGYTF	TGTGCCAGCAGCGTAGACGACAGGGGAAACTATGGCTACACCTTC
TRBV9	TRBJ2-7	.	TRBD1	CASSIQGAGDEQYF	TGTGCCAGCTCCATCCAGGGGGCAGGCGACGAGCAGTACTTC
TRBV7-9	TRBJ1-5	once	.	CASSLADSQPQHF	TGTGCCAGCAGCTTGGCAGACAGTCAGCCCCAGCATTTT
TRBV12-3/TRBV12-4	TRBJ1-1	.	.	CASGAGYTEAFF	TGTGCCAGCGGCGCCGGGTACACTGAAGCTTTCTTT
TRBV6-5	TRBJ2-5	.	.	CASVSGSQETQYF	TGTGCCAGCGTCAGCGGCAGTCAAGAGACCCAGTACTTC
TRBV4-3	TRBJ2-7	.	TRBD2	CASSQGGGDYEQYF	TGCGCCAGCAGCCAAGGGGGAGGGGACTACGAGCAGTACTTC
TRBV7-2	TRBJ1-1	.	.	CASREPGYWNTEAFF	TGTGCCAGCAGAGAACCGGGGTATTGGAACACTGAAGCTTTCTTT
TRBV11-2	TRBJ1-2	.	TRBD1	CASSDSDRGVGGYTF	TGTGCCAGCAGCGATTCGGACAGGGGCGTGGGTGGCTACACCTTC
TRBV7-9	TRBJ2-2	few	.	CASSWTDTGELFF	TGTGCCAGCAGCTGGACAGACACCGGGGAGCTGTTTTTT
TRBV7-8	TRBJ2-5	.	TRBD2	CASSFQRGLQETQYF	TGTGCCAGCAGCTTCCAGCGGGGGTTACAAGAGACCCAGTACTTC
TRBV5-8	TRBJ1-3	once	.	CASTLSGNTIYF	TGTGCCAGCACCCTCTCTGGAAACACCATATATTTT
TRBV5-1	TRBJ1-4	.	.	CASSFNVGMDEKLFF	TGCGCCAGCAGCTTTAACGTAGGAATGGATGAAAAACTGTTTTTT
TRBV5-1	TRBJ2-1	.	TRBD1	CASRLRDSYNEQFF	TGCGCCAGTCGGCTCCGGGACAGTTACAATGAGCAGTTCTTC
TRBV7-6	TRBJ1-1	.	.	CASSLRALAFF	TGTGCCAGCAGCCTGCGGGCTTTGGCTTTCTTT
TRBV3-1/TRBV3-2	TRBJ2-7	.	TRBD2	CASSPTSDRPYEQYF	TGTGCCAGCAGCCCGACTAGCGATAGGCCCTACGAGCAGTACTTC
TRBV9	TRBJ2-1	.	.	CASSVVGRSSYNEQFF	TGTGCCAGCAGCGTAGTTGGGAGGAGCTCCTACAATGAGCAGTTCTTC
TRBV7-6	TRBJ2-1	.	TRBD2	CASSLVRLAGAARNEQFF	TGTGCCAGCAGCTTAGTCCGTCTAGCGGGGGCCGCTAGGAATGAGCAGTTCTTC
TRBV7-9	TRBJ2-3	.	.	CASSVSGAADTQYF	TGTGCCAGCAGCGTATCCGGGGCGGCAGATACGCAGTATTTT
TRBV7-2	TRBJ1-6	.	.	CASSLEPWGEWSYNSPLHF	TGTGCCAGCAGCTTAGAGCCGTGGGGGGAATGGTCCTATAATTCACCCCTCCACTTT